One sample yielded the 7 T cell receptor beta chains listed below, sequenced in a study of blood T cell repertoires in COVID-19. The data were produced by immunoSEQ multiplex PCR, yet TCRdb's version contains in-frame clones alone and is incomplete. The repertoire has approximately 400,000 clones, 81% of them found once; the top ten carry more than 0.95%. Sequences were obtained from peripheral blood. Receptor source: a human donor with acute or convalescent COVID-19. The donor label of this sample is uncertain.

This chain connects TRBV7-2 to TRBJ1-5; 7 bases line up with TRBD1. The V gene's germline CDR1 is SGHTA and CDR2 FQGNSA. This CDR3 is built from 15 residues. J lost 7 bases, V lost 1 base, and 7 bases had no gene match. This chain's CDR3 is CASSLVAGGRQPQHF. The CDR3 region has the DNA TGTGCCAGCAGCTTAGTGGCAGGGGGTAGACAGCCCCAGCATTTT. Looking up the rest from reference TRBV7-2 and TRBJ1-5 gives the full variable domain: GAGVSQSPSNKVTEKGKDVELRCDPISGHTALYWYRQSLGQGLEFLIYFQGNSAPDKSGLPSDRFSAERTGGSVSTLTIQRTQQEDSAVYLCASSLVAGGRQPQHFGDGTRLSIL.

This rearrangement joins TRBV14 to TRBJ1-6, with D possibly TRBD1 on 5 matching bases. The germline CDR1 and CDR2 sequences are SGHDN and FVKESK. Trimming pared 4 bases from V and 8 bases from J, leaving 9 bases between. This CDR3 comprises 13 residues. The CDR3: CASSRDSYSPLHF. CDR3 DNA sequence: TGTGCCAGCAGCCGCGACAGCTATTCACCCCTCCACTTT. Full variable domain (rest looked up from reference TRBV14 and TRBJ1-6): EAGVTQFPSHSVIEKGQTVTLRCDPISGHDNLYWYRRVMGKEIKFLLHFVKESKQDESGMPNNRFLAERTGGTYSTLKVQPAELEDSGVYFCASSRDSYSPLHFGNGTRLTVT.

The chain has TRBV3-1 (or the pseudogene TRBV3-2) and TRBJ2-5; no clear D. Trimming cost V 0 bases and J 5 bases, with 7 bases left between them. CDR3 length: 13 residues. From germline, CDR1 is LGHDT and CDR2 YNNKEL (reference sequence). DNA of the CDR3: TGTGCCAGCAGCCAAGAATTGAGGGAGACCCAGTACTTC. Its protein is CASSQELRETQYF.

This clone was observed a few times. This chain connects TRBV4-1 to TRBJ2-1; D gene unclear. This CDR3 has 15 residues. V gave up 7 bases and J gave up 0 bases, with 13 bases separating them. Germline-derived CDR1 and CDR2 are MGHRA and YSYEKL. The CDR3 DNA sequence: TGCGCCAGCAAAGACTTGAGGAGCTCCTACAATGAGCAGTTCTTC. As protein: CASKDLRSSYNEQFF.

J is TRBJ1-1 and V is TRBV5-4; D gene ambiguous. The V and J ends lost 1 base and 5 bases respectively, with 12 bases between them. Germline V gives CDR1 SGHNT, CDR2 YYREEE (reference sequence). The CDR3 has 14 amino acids. In nucleotides, the CDR3 is TGTGCCAGCAGCTTGCCAAGTCCGGGGACTGAAGCTTTCTTT. Protein product: CASSLPSPGTEAFF.

The V call is TRBV19, the J call TRBJ2-1; 14 positions agree with TRBD2. This CDR3 is 17 amino acids long. The J segment lost 5 bases and the V segment lost 3 bases, leaving 6 bases of the junction unmatched. Germline V CDR1 and CDR2: LNHDA, SQIVND (reference sequence). This chain's CDR3 is CASSMGLAGVVNNEQFF. The CDR3 bases are TGTGCCAGTAGTATGGGACTAGCGGGAGTAGTTAACAATGAGCAGTTCTTC. The full variable domain, completed using reference TRBV19 and TRBJ2-1, is DGGITQSPKYLFRKEGQNVTLSCEQNLNHDAMYWYRQDPGQGLRLIYYSQIVNDFQKGDIAEGYSVSREKKESFPLTVTSAQKNPTAFYLCASSMGLAGVVNNEQFFGPGTRLTVL.

This chain connects TRBV25-1 to TRBJ1-6; 9 bases align to TRBD1. Germline loops: CDR1 MGHDK, CDR2 SYGVNS. The CDR3 extends over 15 amino acids. Trimming removed 4 bases from V and 8 bases from J; junction bases left unmatched: 6. The CDR3 spells CASSATTGGDSPLHF. The CDR3 DNA is TGTGCCAGCAGTGCCACGACAGGGGGAGATTCACCCCTCCACTTT.